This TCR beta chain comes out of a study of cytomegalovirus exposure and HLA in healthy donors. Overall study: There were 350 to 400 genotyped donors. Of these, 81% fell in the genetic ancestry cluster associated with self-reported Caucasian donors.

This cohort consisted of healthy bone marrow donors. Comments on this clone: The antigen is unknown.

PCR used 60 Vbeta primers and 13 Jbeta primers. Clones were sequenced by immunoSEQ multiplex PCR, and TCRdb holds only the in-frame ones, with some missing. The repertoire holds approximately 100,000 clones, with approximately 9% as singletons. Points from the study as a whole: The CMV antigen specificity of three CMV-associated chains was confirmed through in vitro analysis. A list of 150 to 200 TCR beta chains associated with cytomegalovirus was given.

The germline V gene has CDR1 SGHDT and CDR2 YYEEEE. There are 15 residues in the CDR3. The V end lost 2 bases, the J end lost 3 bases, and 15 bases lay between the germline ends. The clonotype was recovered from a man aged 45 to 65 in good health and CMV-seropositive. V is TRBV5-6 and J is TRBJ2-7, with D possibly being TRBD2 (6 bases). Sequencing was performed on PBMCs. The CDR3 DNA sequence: TGTGCCAGCAGCTTACTCCCACGGGAGAGCTACGAGCAGTACTTC. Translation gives CASSLLPRESYEQYF.